This entry lists 7 T cell receptor beta chains sequenced from one sample in a study of blood T cell repertoires in COVID-19. Sequenced by immunoSEQ multiplex PCR; TCRdb stores in-frame clones only, minus some. The table shows around 240,000 clones, with roughly 85% occurring only once. Sequences were obtained from peripheral blood. These receptors were taken from a man aged 35-49 years with acute or convalescent COVID-19.

This clone was counted a few times. The rearrangement joins TRBV30 to TRBJ1-6, with D perhaps TRBD1 (5 bases). The V gene lost 0 bases and the J gene lost 9 bases, with 15 bases spanning the gap. The CDR3 length is 15 residues. The germline V gene encodes CDR1 GTSNPN and CDR2 SVGIG (reference sequence). The CDR3 is CAWSVGVGEGSPLHF. In DNA, the CDR3 is TGTGCCTGGAGTGTAGGGGTAGGGGAAGGTTCACCCCTCCACTTT.

The V call is TRBV11-2, the J call TRBJ2-3; a possible D gene is TRBD1 (6 bases). This CDR3 has 16 residues. V lost 1 base and J lost 0, with 11 bases in between. CDR1 and CDR2 (germline): SGHAT, FQNNGV. The CDR3 region is CASSLVWGLSTDTQYF. CDR3 nucleotide sequence: TGTGCCAGCAGCTTAGTCTGGGGGCTCAGCACAGATACGCAGTATTTT. The whole variable domain, filled in from reference TRBV11-2 and TRBJ2-3, reads EAGVAQSPRYKIIEKRQSVAFWCNPISGHATLYWYQQILGQGPKLLIQFQNNGVVDDSQLPKDRFSAERLKGVDSTLKIQPAKLEDSAVYLCASSLVWGLSTDTQYFGPGTRLTVL.

The rearrangement uses TRBV25-1 and TRBJ1-2; possible D gene TRBD1, 6 bases. The CDR3 spans 11 residues. The V end was cut by 9 bases, the J end by 3 bases, with 8 bases between. Germline values: CDR1 MGHDK, CDR2 SYGVNS. CDR3: CASGQHYGYTF. CDR3 DNA sequence: TGTGCCAGTGGACAGCACTATGGCTACACCTTC.

This clone was picked up one time. The rearrangement joins TRBV23-1 to TRBJ1-2; 7 nucleotides align to TRBD1. TRBV23-1 is given ORF status, its function remaining uncertain. CDR3 size: 18 residues. V shed 7 bases and J 3 bases; nucleotides not matched to a gene: 20. CDR3 in amino acids: CASTQSRDSIPVYYGYTF. Here the CDR3 DNA reads TGCGCCAGCACCCAATCGAGGGACAGTATCCCAGTCTACTATGGCTACACCTTC.

V usage is TRBV11-2 and J usage is TRBJ2-5; weak D call: TRBD2 (6 bases). V lost 1 base and J 5 bases, leaving 8 bases between the germline ends. The CDR3 extends over 13 amino acids. Germline CDR1 reads SGHAT; CDR2 reads FQNNGV. The DNA for the CDR3 is TGTGCCAGCAGCTTAGGACTAGTCGAGACCCAGTACTTC. Amino acid sequence: CASSLGLVETQYF.

The chain employs TRBV2 and TRBJ2-7, with D perhaps TRBD1 (5 bases). Germline V gene lookup returns CDR1 SNHLY and CDR2 FYNNEI. With 5 bases removed from V and 0 bases from J, the gap between germline ends came to 14 bases. The CDR3 runs 15 residues. CDR3 in DNA: TGTGCCAGCAGTCAGAAGACAGCGAACTCCTACGAGCAGTACTTC. This sequence encodes CASSQKTANSYEQYF.

This clone was recorded once. The V call is TRBV6-5, the J call TRBJ1-2; 9 bases agree with TRBD1. This CDR3 is built from 14 residues. V lost 6 bases, J lost 4 bases, and 6 bases stayed unmatched. Germline V gene sequence: CDR1 MNHEY, CDR2 SVGAGI. CDR3 DNA: TGTGCCAGCAGAACCGGGACAGGGACCTATGGCTACACCTTC. Encoded protein: CASRTGTGTYGYTF.